The count of the clone carrying this T cell receptor beta chain is one. Its antigen is currently unknown. The CDR3 runs to 17 residues. V dropped 0 bases and J dropped 2 bases, with 15 bases sitting between them. From germline, CDR1 is LGHNA and CDR2 YSLEER. The time point here: pre-treatment sample, taken before nivolumab and TIL therapy. Sequencing used immunoSEQ v3. Each library reached roughly 1.9 million read pairs, or roughly 4.5-6.5 million at deep level. TCRdb's copy holds only in-frame clones and misses some; the assay was immunoSEQ multiplex PCR. The sample includes 55,000 or so clones, roughly four fifths of them seen just once. This sample was taken from a study of TIL therapy for anti-PD-1-resistant metastatic lung cancer. Findings of the study overall: TIL clonotype persistence in blood showed no apparent association with response.

This clonotype was sampled from a person between 25 and 79 years old with non-small cell lung cancer. The chain is built from TRBV4-3 and TRBJ2-3; no clear D gene. The sequencing here drew on blood, taken at baseline. The chain's CDR3 is CASSQDSPFAYTDTQYF. As DNA, the CDR3 is TGCGCCAGCAGCCAAGATTCTCCGTTCGCGTACACAGATACGCAGTATTTT.